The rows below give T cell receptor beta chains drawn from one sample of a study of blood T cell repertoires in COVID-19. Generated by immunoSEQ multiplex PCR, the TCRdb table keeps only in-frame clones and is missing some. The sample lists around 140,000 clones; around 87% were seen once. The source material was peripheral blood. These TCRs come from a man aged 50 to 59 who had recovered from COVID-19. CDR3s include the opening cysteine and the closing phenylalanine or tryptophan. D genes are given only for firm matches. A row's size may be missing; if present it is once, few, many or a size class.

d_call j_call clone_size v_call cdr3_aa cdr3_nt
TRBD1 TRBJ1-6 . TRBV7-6 CASSTGQGTSPLHF TGTGCCAGCAGCACCGGACAGGGAACGTCACCCCTCCACTTT
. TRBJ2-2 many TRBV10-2 CASSESMGGAGELFF TGCGCCAGCAGTGAGTCGATGGGTGGAGCCGGGGAGCTGTTTTTT
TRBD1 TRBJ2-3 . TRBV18 CASRTGTGSRDTQYF TGTGCCAGCAGAACCGGGACAGGGTCGAGAGATACGCAGTATTTT
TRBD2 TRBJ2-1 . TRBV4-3 CASSQGVAGYNEQFF TGCGCCAGCAGCCAAGGGGTAGCGGGGTACAATGAGCAGTTCTTC
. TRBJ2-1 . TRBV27 CASSNRDTYNEQFF TGTGCCAGCAGTAACCGGGACACCTACAATGAGCAGTTCTTC
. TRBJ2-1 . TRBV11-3 CASSLDRRRDEQFF TGTGCCAGCAGCTTAGATAGGCGCCGGGATGAGCAGTTCTTC
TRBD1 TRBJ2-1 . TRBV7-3 CASSFHGQGSYNEQFF TGTGCCAGCAGCTTTCATGGACAGGGCTCCTACAATGAGCAGTTCTTC
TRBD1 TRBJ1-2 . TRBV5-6 CASSLPRTGVGYGYTF TGTGCCAGCAGCCTTCCACGGACAGGGGTGGGGTATGGCTACACCTTC
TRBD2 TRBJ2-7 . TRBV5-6 CASRVGGAGVMNEQYF TGTGCCAGCAGGGTGGGTGGTGCGGGGGTTATGAACGAGCAGTACTTC
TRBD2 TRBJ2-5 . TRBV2 CASSEAKFSTSGGRETQYF TGTGCCAGCAGTGAAGCGAAGTTTTCGACTAGCGGGGGGCGGGAGACCCAGTACTTC
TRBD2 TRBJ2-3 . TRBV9 CASSATSGEWADTQYF TGTGCCAGCAGCGCGACTAGCGGTGAATGGGCAGATACGCAGTATTTT
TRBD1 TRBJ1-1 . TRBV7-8 CASSSSGTVNTEAFF TGTGCCAGCAGCTCTTCCGGGACAGTGAACACTGAAGCTTTCTTT
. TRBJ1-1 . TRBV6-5 CASRRSRNTEAFF TGTGCCAGCAGGAGATCACGGAACACTGAAGCTTTCTTT
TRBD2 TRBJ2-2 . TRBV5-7 CASSLMERGYTGELFF TGTGCCAGCAGCCTCATGGAGCGGGGGTACACCGGGGAGCTGTTTTTT
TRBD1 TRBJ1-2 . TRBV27 CASSSTTGLGGYTF TGTGCCAGCAGTTCGACGACAGGGCTTGGCGGCTACACCTTC
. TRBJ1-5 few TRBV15 CATSRDRTGQGFEPQHF TGTGCCACCAGCAGAGATAGAACTGGGCAGGGTTTTGAGCCCCAGCATTTT
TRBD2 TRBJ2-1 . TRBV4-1 CASSQDSLAGGLNEQFF TGCGCCAGCAGCCAAGACTCACTAGCGGGGGGCCTCAATGAGCAGTTCTTC
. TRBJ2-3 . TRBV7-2 CASSLDPFTDTQYF TGTGCCAGCAGCTTAGATCCGTTCACAGATACGCAGTATTTT
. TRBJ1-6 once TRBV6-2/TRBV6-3 CASSYATSGAPLHF TGTGCCAGCAGTTACGCTACCTCAGGGGCACCCCTCCACTTT
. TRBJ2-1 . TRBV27 CASSLYAGGRNNEQFF TGTGCCAGCAGTTTATACGCCGGGGGGCGAAATAATGAGCAGTTCTTC
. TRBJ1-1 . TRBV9 CASSVGPGNTEAFF TGTGCCAGCAGCGTAGGCCCGGGGAACACTGAAGCTTTCTTT
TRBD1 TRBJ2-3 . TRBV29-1 CSGLLIRGRGADTQYF TGCAGCGGGCTACTTATCAGGGGGCGCGGTGCAGATACGCAGTATTTT
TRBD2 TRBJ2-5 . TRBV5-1 CASSLVASGGASETQYF TGCGCCAGCAGCTTGGTCGCCAGCGGGGGGGCGAGTGAGACCCAGTACTTC
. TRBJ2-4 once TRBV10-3 CAISEWGEKNIQYF TGTGCCATCAGTGAATGGGGGGAAAAAAACATTCAGTACTTC
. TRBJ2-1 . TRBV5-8 CASSLIWAQQFF TGTGCCAGCAGCTTAATCTGGGCTCAGCAGTTCTTC
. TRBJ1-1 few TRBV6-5 CASGDSLNTEAFF TGTGCCAGCGGAGACAGTCTGAACACTGAAGCTTTCTTT
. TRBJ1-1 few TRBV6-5 CASSSYETVLEAFF TGTGCCAGCAGTTCTTACGAGACAGTACTTGAAGCTTTCTTT
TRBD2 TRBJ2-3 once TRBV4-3 CASSQDPSGSTDTQYF TGCGCCAGCAGCCAAGATCCTAGCGGTAGCACAGATACGCAGTATTTT
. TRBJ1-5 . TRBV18 CASSPGKGGDQPQHF TGTGCCAGCTCACCAGGTAAAGGGGGGGACCAGCCCCAGCATTTT
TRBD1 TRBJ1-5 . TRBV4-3 CASSQDRAQPQHF TGCGCCAGCAGCCAGGACAGGGCCCAGCCCCAGCATTTT
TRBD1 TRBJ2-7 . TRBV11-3 CASRYRDSSYEQYF TGTGCCAGCAGATACCGGGACAGTTCCTACGAGCAGTACTTC
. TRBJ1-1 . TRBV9 CASSVARGTEAFF TGTGCCAGCAGCGTAGCTCGAGGCACTGAAGCTTTCTTT
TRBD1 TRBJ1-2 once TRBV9 CASSPETGVPGYTF TGTGCCAGCAGCCCAGAAACAGGGGTCCCTGGCTACACCTTC
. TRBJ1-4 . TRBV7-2 CASSFQGHLNEKLFF TGTGCCAGCAGCTTCCAGGGTCATCTAAATGAAAAACTGTTTTTT
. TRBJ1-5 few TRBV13 CASSFENQPQHF TGTGCCAGCAGCTTCGAGAATCAGCCCCAGCATTTT
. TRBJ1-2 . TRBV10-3 CAISEYGGDINYGYTF TGTGCCATCAGTGAGTATGGAGGAGACATTAACTATGGCTACACCTTC